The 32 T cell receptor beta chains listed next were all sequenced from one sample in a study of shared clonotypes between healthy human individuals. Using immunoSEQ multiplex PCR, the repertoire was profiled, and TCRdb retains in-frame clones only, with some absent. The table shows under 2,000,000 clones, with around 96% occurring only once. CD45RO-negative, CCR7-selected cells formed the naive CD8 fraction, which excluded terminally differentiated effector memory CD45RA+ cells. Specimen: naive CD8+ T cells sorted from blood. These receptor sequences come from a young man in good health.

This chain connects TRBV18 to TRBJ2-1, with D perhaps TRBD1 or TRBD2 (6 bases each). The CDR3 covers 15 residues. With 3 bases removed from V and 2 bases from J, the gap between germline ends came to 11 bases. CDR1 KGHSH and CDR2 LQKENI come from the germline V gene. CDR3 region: CASSPGGPAYNEQFF. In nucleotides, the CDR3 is TGTGCCAGCTCACCGGGGGGCCCCGCCTACAATGAGCAGTTCTTC.

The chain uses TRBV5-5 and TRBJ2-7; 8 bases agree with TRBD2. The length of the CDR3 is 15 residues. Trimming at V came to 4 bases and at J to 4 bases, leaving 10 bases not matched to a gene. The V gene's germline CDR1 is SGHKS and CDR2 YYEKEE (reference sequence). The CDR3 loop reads CASSPGAGGYYEQYF. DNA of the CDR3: TGTGCCAGCAGCCCCGGGGCGGGAGGCTATTACGAGCAGTACTTC.

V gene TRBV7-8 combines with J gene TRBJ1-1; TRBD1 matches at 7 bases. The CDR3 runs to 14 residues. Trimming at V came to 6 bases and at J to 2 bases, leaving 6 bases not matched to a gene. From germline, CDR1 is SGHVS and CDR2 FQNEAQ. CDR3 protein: CASSPDRQNTEAFF. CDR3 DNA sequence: TGTGCCAGCAGTCCGGACAGGCAAAACACTGAAGCTTTCTTT.

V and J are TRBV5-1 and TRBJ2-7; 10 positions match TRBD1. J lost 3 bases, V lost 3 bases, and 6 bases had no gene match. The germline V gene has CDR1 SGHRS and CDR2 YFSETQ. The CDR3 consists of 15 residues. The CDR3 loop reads CASSWDRDRGYEQYF. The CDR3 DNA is TGCGCCAGCAGCTGGGACCGGGACAGGGGCTACGAGCAGTACTTC.

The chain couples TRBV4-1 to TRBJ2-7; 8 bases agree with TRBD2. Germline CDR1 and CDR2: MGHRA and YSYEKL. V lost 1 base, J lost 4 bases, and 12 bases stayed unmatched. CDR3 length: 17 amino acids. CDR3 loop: CASSQGDRAGEEYEQYF. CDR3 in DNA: TGCGCCAGCAGCCAAGGGGACCGAGCGGGAGAGGAGTACGAGCAGTACTTC.

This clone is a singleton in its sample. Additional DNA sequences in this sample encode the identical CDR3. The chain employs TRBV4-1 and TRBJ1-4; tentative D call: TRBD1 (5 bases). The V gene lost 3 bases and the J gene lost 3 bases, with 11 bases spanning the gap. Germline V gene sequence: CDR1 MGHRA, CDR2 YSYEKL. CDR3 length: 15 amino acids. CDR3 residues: CASSQGPGPNEKLFF. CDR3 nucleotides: TGCGCCAGCAGCCAGGGTCCGGGGCCTAATGAAAAACTGTTTTTT.

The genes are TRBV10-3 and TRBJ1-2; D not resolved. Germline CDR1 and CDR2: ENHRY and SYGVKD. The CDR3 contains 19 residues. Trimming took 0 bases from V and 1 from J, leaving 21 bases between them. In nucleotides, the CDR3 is TGTGCCATCAGTGAGTCGACGGCCCCGATCCGGTCCGATAACTATGGCTACACCTTC. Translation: CAISESTAPIRSDNYGYTF.

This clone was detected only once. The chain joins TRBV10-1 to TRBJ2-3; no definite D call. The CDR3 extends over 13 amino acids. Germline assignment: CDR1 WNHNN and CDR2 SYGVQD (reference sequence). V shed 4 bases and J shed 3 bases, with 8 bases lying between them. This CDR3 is CASSAFGTDTQYF. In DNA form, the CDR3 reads TGCGCCAGCAGTGCCTTTGGAACAGATACGCAGTATTTT.

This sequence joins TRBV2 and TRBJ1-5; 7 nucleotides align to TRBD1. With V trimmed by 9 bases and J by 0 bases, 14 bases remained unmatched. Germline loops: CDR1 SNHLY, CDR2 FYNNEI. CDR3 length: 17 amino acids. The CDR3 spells CARFRDSRSLSNQPQHF. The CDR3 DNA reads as TGTGCCAGGTTCCGGGACAGCCGCTCTCTTAGCAATCAGCCCCAGCATTTT.

The CDR3 loop is CASSRGGLEEQFF. CDR3 nucleotide sequence: TGTGCCAGCAGCCGCGGAGGGCTGGAGGAGCAGTTCTTC. This sequence joins TRBV9 and TRBJ2-1; TRBD2 might be the D (6 bases). Germline CDR1 SGDLS, CDR2 YYNGEE. The CDR3 consists of 13 residues. Trimming left V 4 bases short and J 10 bases short, with 15 bases between.

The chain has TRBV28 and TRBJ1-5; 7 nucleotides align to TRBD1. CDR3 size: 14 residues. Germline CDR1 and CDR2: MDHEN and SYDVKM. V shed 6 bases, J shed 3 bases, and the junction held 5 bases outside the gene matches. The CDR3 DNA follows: TGTGCCAGCAGCCCCGGACAGGACAATCAGCCCCAGCATTTT. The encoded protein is CASSPGQDNQPQHF.

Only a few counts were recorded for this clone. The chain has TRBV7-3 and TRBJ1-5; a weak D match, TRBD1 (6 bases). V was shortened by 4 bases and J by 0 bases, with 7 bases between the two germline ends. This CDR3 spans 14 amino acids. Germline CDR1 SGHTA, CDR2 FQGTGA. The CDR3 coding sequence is TGTGCCAGCAGCTCGGACAGTAGCAATCAGCCCCAGCATTTT. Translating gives CASSSDSSNQPQHF.

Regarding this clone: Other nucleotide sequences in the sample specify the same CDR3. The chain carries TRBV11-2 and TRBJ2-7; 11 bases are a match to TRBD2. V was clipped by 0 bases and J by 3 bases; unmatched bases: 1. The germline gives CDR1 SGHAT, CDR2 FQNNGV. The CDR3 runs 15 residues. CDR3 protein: CASSLELAGVYEQYF. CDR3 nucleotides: TGTGCCAGCAGCTTAGAACTAGCGGGAGTCTACGAGCAGTACTTC.

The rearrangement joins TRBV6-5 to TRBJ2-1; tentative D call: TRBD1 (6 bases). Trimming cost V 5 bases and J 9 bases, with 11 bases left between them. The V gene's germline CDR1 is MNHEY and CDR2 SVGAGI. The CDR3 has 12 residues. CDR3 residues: CASSPTGSEQFF. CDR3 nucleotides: TGTGCCAGCAGTCCTACAGGGTCTGAGCAGTTCTTC.

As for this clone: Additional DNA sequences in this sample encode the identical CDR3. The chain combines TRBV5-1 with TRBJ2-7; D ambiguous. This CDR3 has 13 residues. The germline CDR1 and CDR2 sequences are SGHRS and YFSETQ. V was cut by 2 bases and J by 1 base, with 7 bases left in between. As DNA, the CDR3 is TGCGCCAGCAGCTTTGAGAGTTCCTACGAGCAGTACTTC. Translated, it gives CASSFESSYEQYF.

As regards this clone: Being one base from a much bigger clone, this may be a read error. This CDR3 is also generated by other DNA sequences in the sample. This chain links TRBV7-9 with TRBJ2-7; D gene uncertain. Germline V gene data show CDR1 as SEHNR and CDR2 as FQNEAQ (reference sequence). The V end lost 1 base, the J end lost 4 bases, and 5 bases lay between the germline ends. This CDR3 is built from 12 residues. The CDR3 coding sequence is TGTGCCAGCAGCTTAGGGGCGTACGAGCAGTACTTC. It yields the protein CASSLGAYEQYF.

The CDR3 nucleotides read TGTGCCAGCAGTCCCGAATGGGCGTCGGTCTACGAGCAGTACTTC. It specifies CASSPEWASVYEQYF. V is TRBV27 and J is TRBJ2-7; no reliable D call. This CDR3 has 15 amino acids. Deletions cut 5 bases from V and 3 bases from J, with 17 bases between. Germline V lookup: CDR1 MNHEY, CDR2 SMNVEV (reference sequence).

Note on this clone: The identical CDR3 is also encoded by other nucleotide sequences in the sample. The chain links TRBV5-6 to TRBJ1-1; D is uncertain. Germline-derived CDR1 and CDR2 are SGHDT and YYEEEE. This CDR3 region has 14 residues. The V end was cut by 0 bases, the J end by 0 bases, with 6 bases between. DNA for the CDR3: TGTGCCAGCAGCTTGGTTGGGGTGAACACTGAAGCTTTCTTT. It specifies CASSLVGVNTEAFF.

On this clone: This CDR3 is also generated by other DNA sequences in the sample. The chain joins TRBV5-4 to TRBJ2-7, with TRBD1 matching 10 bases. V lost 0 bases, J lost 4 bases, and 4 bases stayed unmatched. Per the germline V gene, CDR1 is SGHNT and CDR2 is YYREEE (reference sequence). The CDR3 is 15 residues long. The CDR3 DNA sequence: TGTGCCAGCAGCTTGGGGGACAGGGGTTCTTACGAGCAGTACTTC. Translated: CASSLGDRGSYEQYF.

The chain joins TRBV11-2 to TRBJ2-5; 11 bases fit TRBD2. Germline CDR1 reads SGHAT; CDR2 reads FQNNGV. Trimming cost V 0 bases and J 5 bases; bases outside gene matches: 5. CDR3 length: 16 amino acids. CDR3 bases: TGTGCCAGCAGCTTAGACCTAGCGGGGGGCTGGGAGACCCAGTACTTC. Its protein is CASSLDLAGGWETQYF.

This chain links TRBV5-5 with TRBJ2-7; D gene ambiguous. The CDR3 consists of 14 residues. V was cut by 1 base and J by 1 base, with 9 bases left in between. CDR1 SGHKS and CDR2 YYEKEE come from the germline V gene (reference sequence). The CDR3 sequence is CASSLILGSYEQYF. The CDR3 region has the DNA TGTGCCAGCAGCTTGATCCTCGGATCCTACGAGCAGTACTTC.

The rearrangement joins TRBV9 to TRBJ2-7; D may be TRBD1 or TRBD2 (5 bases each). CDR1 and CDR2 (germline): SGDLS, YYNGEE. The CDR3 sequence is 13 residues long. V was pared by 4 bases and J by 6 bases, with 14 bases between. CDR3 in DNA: TGTGCCAGCAGCCCGCGGGTCGGGGCCGAGCAGTACTTC. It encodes CASSPRVGAEQYF.

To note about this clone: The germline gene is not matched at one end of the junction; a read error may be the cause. The CDR3 DNA sequence: TGTGCTAGCAGCTTAGCGCCCGGGGGAGAGACCCAGTACTTC. It codes for CASSLAPGGETQYF. The chain links TRBV7-7 to TRBJ2-5; D might be TRBD2 (6 bases). There are 14 residues in the CDR3. Germline CDR1 reads SSHAT; CDR2 reads FNYEAQ (reference sequence).

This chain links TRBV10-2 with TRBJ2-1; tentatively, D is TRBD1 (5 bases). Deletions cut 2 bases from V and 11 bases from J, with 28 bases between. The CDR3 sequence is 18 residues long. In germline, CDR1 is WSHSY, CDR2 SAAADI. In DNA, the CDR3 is TGCGCCAGCAGTGAGGCCTCGGGCAGGGATGAAATCGGGCATAAGCAGTTCTTC. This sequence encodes CASSEASGRDEIGHKQFF.

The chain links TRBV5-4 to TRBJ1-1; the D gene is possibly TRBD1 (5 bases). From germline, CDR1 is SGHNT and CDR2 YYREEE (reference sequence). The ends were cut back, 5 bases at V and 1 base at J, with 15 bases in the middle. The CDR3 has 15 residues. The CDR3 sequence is CASSYTGTANTEAFF. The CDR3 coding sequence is TGTGCCAGCAGTTATACCGGGACTGCGAACACTGAAGCTTTCTTT.

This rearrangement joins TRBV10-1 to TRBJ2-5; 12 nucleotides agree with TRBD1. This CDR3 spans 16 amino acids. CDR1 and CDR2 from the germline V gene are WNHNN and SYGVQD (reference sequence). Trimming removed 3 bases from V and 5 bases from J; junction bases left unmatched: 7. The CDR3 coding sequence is TGCGCCAGCAGTGACTCCGGGACAGGGGGCGCGGAGACCCAGTACTTC. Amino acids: CASSDSGTGGAETQYF.

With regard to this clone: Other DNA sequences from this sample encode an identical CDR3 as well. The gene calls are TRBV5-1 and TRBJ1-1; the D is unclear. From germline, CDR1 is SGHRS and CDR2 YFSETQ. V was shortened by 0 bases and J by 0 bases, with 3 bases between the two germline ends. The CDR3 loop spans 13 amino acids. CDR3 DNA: TGCGCCAGCAGCTTGGGCGTGAACACTGAAGCTTTCTTT. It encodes CASSLGVNTEAFF.

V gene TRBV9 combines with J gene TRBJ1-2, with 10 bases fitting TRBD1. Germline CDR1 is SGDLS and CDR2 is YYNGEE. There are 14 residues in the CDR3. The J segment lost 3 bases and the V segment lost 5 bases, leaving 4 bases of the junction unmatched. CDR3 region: CASRPGTGDYGYTF. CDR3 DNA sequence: TGTGCCAGCAGACCCGGGACAGGGGACTATGGCTACACCTTC.

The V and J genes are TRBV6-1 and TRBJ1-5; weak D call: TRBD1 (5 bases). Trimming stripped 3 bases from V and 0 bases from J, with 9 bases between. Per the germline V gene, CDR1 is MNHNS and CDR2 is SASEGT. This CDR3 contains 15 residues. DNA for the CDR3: TGTGCCAGCAGTGAGGACACATATAGCAATCAGCCCCAGCATTTT. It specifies CASSEDTYSNQPQHF.

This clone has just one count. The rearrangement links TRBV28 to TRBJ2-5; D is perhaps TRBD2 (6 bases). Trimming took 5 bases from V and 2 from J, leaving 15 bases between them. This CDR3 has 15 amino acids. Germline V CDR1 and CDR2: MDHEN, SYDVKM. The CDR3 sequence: CASSRRGYEQETQYF. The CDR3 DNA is TGTGCCAGCAGTAGGCGGGGATATGAGCAAGAGACCCAGTACTTC.

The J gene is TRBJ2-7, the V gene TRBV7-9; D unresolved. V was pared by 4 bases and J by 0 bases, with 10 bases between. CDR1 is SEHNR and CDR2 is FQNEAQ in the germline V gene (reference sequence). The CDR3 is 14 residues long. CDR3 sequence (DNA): TGTGCCAGCAGCTCTATTTACGGCTCCTACGAGCAGTACTTC. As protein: CASSSIYGSYEQYF.

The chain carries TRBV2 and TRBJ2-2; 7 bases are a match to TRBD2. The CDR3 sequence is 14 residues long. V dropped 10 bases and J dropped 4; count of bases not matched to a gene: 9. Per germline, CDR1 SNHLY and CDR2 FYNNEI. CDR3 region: CATTTGLFTGELFF. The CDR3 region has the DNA TGTGCCACCACGACGGGACTATTCACCGGGGAGCTGTTTTTT.